This TCR beta chain is drawn from a study of CD8+CD57+ T cells in acquired aplastic anemia. Study at large: Each DNA sample taken from sorted CD4+ and CD8+ cells came to 3.2 ug on average.

Germline CDR1 reads DFQATT; CDR2 reads SNEGSKA (reference sequence). Trimming removed 2 bases at V and 5 bases at J, with 13 bases between. The CDR3 is 15 amino acids. It was patients with CD8+CD57+ cell expansion by flow cytometry who were chosen for sequencing. The table lists this clonotype with many counts. Its specificity is not known. The study, taken as a whole, reports: Comparison of patients with controls identified 25 to 30 shared CD8+ CDR3 sequences.

Template material for TCR beta VDJ and CDR3 profiling consisted of genomic DNA. TCRdb redid the calling of the reads with MiXCR, one entry per CDR3 protein. This sample carries 450,000 to 550,000 distinct CDR3 sequences, around 33% of them seen once, and the ten largest clones take around 0.82%. This TCR derives from a human donor with aplastic anemia. Sequencing was done on a sample of sorted CD4+, CD8+, or CD8+CD57+ T cells (not recorded which) from PBMCs. The rearrangement joins TRBV20-1 to TRBJ1-6; possible D gene TRBD1, 5 bases. CDR3 amino acids: CSARTVRGHNSPLHF. The DNA for the CDR3 is TGCAGTGCTAGAACGGTGAGGGGACATAATTCACCCCTCCACTTT.